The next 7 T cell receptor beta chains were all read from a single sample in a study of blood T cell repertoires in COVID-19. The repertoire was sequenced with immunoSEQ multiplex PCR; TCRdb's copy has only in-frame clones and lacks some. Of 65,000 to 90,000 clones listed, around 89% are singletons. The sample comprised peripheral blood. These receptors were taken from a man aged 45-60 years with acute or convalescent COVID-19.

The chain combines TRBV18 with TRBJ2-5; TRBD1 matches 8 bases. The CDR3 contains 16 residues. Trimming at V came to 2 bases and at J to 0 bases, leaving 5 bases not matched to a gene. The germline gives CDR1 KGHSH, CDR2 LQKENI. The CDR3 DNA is TGTGCCAGCTCACCAAGGACAGGGCAAAACCAAGAGACCCAGTACTTC. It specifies CASSPRTGQNQETQYF.

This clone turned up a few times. CDR3 DNA: TGTGCCAGCAGCCCTAACAGGGGCAGGCAGCCCCAGCATTTT. Its translation: CASSPNRGRQPQHF. This chain uses TRBV27 with TRBJ1-5; TRBD1 matches 7 bases. Trimming cost V 6 bases and J 7 bases; bases outside gene matches: 9. CDR1 and CDR2 from the germline V gene are MNHEY and SMNVEV (reference sequence). The CDR3 totals 14 residues.

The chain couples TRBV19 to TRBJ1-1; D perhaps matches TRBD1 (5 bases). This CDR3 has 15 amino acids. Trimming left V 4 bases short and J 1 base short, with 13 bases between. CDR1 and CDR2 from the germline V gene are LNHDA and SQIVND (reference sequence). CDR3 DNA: TGTGCCAGTAGTAGGATAGGGGCGCAGAACACTGAAGCTTTCTTT. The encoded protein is CASSRIGAQNTEAFF.

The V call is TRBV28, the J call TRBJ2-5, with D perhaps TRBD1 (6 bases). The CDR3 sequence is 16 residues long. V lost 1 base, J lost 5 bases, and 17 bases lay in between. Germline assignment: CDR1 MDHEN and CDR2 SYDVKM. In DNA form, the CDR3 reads TGTGCCAGCAGTTTATCAGGGGCAAGAGCCACGGAGACCCAGTACTTC. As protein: CASSLSGARATETQYF.

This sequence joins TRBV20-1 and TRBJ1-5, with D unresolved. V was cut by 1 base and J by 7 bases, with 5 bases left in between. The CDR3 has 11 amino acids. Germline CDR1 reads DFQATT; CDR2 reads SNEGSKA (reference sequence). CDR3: CSARAGQPQHF. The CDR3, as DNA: TGCAGTGCTAGAGCGGGACAGCCCCAGCATTTT.

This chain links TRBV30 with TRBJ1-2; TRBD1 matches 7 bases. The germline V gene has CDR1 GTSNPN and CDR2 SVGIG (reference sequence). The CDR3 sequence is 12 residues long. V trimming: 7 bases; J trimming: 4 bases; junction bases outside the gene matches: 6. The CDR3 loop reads CALEGQLYGYTF. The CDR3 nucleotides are TGTGCCTTAGAGGGACAGCTCTATGGCTACACCTTC. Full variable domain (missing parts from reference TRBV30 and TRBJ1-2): SQTIHQWPATLVQPVGSPLSLECTVEGTSNPNLYWYRQAAGRGLQLLFYSVGIGQISSEVPQNLSASRPQDRQFILSSKKLLLSDSGFYLCALEGQLYGYTFGSGTRLTVV.

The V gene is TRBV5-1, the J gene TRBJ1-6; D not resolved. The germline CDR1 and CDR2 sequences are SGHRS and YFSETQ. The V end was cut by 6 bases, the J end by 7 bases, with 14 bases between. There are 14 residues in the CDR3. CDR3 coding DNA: TGCGCCAGCACCTTCGTCAGCGCGAATTCACCCCTCCACTTT. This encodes CASTFVSANSPLHF.